This TCR beta chain is drawn from a study of OX40 agonist ivuxolimab in advanced cancers. The repertoire was sequenced with immunoSEQ multiplex PCR; TCRdb's copy has only in-frame clones and lacks some. The table records 80,000 to 100,000 clones, about 90% of them present only once. In germline, CDR1 is SGHNT, CDR2 YYREEE (reference sequence). This CDR3 is built from 16 residues. The junction had 8 bases not matched to a gene; V was cut back by 1 base and J by 2 bases. Sequenced here: CD4+ or CD8+ T cells sorted from blood, sampled in a trial of the OX40 agonist ivuxolimab. The chain uses TRBV5-4 and TRBJ1-1; 7 positions agree with TRBD1. This TCR derives from an adult with an advanced solid tumor such as melanoma, head and neck, liver or kidney cancer. The CDR3 protein is CASSLPLDRVNTEAFF. The CDR3 DNA reads as TGTGCCAGCAGCTTGCCCCTCGACAGGGTCAACACTGAAGCTTTCTTT. Combining the CDR3 with reference TRBV5-4 and TRBJ1-1 gives the whole variable domain ETGVTQSPTHLIKTRGQQVTLRCSSQSGHNTVSWYQQALGQGPQFIFQYYREEENGRGNFPPRFSGLQFPNYSSELNVNALELDDSALYLCASSLPLDRVNTEAFFGQGTRLTVV.